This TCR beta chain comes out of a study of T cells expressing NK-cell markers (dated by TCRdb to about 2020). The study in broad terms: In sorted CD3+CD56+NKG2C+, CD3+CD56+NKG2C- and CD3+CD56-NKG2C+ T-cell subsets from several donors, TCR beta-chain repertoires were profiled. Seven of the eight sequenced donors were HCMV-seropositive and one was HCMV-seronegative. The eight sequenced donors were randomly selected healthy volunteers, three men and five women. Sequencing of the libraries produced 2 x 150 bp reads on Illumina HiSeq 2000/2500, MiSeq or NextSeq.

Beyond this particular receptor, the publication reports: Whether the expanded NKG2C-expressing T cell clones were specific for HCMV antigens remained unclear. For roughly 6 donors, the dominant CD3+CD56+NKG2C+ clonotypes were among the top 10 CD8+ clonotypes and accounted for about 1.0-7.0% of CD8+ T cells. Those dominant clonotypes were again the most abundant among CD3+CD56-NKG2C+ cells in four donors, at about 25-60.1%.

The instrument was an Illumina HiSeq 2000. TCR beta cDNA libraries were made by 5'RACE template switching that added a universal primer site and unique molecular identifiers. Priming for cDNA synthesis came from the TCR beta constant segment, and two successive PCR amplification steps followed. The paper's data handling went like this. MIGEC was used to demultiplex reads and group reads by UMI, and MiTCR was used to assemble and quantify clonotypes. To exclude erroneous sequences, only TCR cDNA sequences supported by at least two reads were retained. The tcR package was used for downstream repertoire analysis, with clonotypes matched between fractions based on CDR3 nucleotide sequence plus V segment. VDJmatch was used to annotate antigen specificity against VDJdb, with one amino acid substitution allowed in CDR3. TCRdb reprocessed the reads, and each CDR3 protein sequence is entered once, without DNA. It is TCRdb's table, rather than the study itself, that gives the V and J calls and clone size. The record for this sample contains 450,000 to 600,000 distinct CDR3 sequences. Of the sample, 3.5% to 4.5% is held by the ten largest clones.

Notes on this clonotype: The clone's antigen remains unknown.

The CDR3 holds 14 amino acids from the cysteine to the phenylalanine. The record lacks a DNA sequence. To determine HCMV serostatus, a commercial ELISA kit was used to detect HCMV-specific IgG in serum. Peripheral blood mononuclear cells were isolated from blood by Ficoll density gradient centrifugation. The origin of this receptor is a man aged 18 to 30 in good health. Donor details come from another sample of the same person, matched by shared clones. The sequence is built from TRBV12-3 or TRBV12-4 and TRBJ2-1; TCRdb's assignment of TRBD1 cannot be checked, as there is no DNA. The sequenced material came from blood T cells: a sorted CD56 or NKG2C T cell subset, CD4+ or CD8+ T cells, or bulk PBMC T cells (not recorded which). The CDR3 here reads CASSPGTDYNEQFF.